One and the same sample provided the 27 T cell receptor beta chains below, sequenced in a study of T cells in Graves' hyperthyroidism and ophthalmopathy (dated by TCRdb to the late 2010s). Libraries were constructed by multiplex PCR. The instrument given in TCRdb is Illumina HiSeq 2000. The TCR beta CDR3 regions were amplified from RNA transcripts. The first round of RT-PCR for the TCR CDR3 was performed with the HTBI primer set and the Qiagen OneStep RT-PCR kit. The public reads were reanalyzed by TCRdb: fastp trimming at Q25, MiXCR alignment, in-frame beta chains only. Here each entry gathers all rows of one CDR3 protein and keeps the most common genes and DNA. The sample data list around 540,000 distinct CDR3 sequences, and about 43% of these were observed just once. The ten largest make up about 8.2% of the sample. Input material: peripheral blood or thyroid tissue (not recorded which). The receptor source for this set is a woman aged 18-35 years with Graves' hyperthyroidism. Donor details come from another sample of the same person, matched by shared clones.

The rearrangement links TRBV25-1 to TRBJ2-7; no clear D. CDR3 length: 12 amino acids. Trimming pared 6 bases from V and 4 bases from J, leaving 10 bases between. CDR1 and CDR2 from the germline V gene are MGHDK and SYGVNS. The CDR3 nucleotides read TGTGCCAGCAGCTACACCACTTACGAGCAGTACTTC. Its protein product is CASSYTTYEQYF.

In this sample, this clonotype turned up many times. The chain couples TRBV12-3 or TRBV12-4 to TRBJ1-6; D uncertain. This CDR3 has 13 residues. Deletions cut 2 bases from V and 9 bases from J, with 8 bases between. CDR3 bases: TGTGCCAGCAGTTTAATTGTGGGTTCACCCCTCCACTTT. Residues: CASSLIVGSPLHF.

The rearrangement links TRBV25-1 to TRBJ1-2; D gene ambiguous. V lost 6 bases, J lost 4 bases, and 9 bases lay in between. The germline V gene encodes CDR1 MGHDK and CDR2 SYGVNS. The CDR3 length is 12 residues. The CDR3 nucleotides are TGTGCCAGCAGCCGAGCTAGCTATGGCTACACCTTC. Translated, it gives CASSRASYGYTF.

This chain joins TRBV6-7 and TRBJ1-1; D not resolved. TRBV6-7 is an open reading frame whose function is uncertain. Trimming shortened V by 7 bases and J by 0 bases, and 15 bases separated the two germline ends. The CDR3 loop spans 15 amino acids. The CDR3 bases are TGTGCCAGCACCAGACGGTGGGGAATGAACACTGAAGCTTTCTTT. Protein product: CASTRRWGMNTEAFF.

This chain connects TRBV19 to TRBJ2-5; the match to TRBD2 covers 10 bases. CDR1 is LNHDA and CDR2 is SQIVND in the germline V gene (reference sequence). The CDR3 is 15 residues long. The J segment lost 5 bases and the V segment lost 3 bases, leaving 6 bases of the junction unmatched. CDR3 coding DNA: TGTGCCAGTAGTATTTACAAGACTAGCGGGGAGACCCAGTACTTC. Residues: CASSIYKTSGETQYF.

J is TRBJ2-7 and V is TRBV20-1, with D possibly called TRBD1 or TRBD2 (5 bases each). The CDR3 is 15 residues long. Per germline, CDR1 DFQATT and CDR2 SNEGSKA (reference sequence). Deletions cut 0 bases from V and 2 bases from J, with 14 bases between. CDR3 DNA: TGCAGTGCTAGAGACGGTAGTGGGGGAACCTACGAGCAGTACTTC. Its translation: CSARDGSGGTYEQYF.

This rearrangement joins TRBV20-1 to TRBJ2-5; TRBD2 agrees at 7 bases. The CDR3 covers 16 residues. V shed 3 bases and J 4 bases; nucleotides not matched to a gene: 14. Per germline, CDR1 DFQATT and CDR2 SNEGSKA (reference sequence). CDR3 in DNA: TGCAGTGCTAGTCACTGGGGCGGGAGCGTAAGAGAGACCCAGTACTTC. Its protein is CSASHWGGSVRETQYF.

This chain connects TRBV20-1 to TRBJ1-5; 9 bases line up with TRBD1. V lost 0 bases and J lost 0; bases outside the gene matches: 6. Per the germline V gene, CDR1 is DFQATT and CDR2 is SNEGSKA (reference sequence). There are 17 residues in the CDR3. The CDR3, as DNA: TGCAGTGCTAGAGATAAGGACAGGGGTTATAGCAATCAGCCCCAGCATTTT. It yields the protein CSARDKDRGYSNQPQHF.

V usage is TRBV11-3 and J usage is TRBJ2-7; D is perhaps TRBD2 (6 bases). The CDR3 is 15 amino acids. V was trimmed by 5 bases and J by 2 bases, leaving 16 bases between them. Germline-derived CDR1 and CDR2 are SGHNT and YENEEA. CDR3 sequence reads: CASSVMAGPTYEQYF. The CDR3, as DNA: TGTGCCAGCAGCGTAATGGCGGGACCAACCTACGAGCAGTACTTC.

In this sample, this clonotype turned up once. A much larger clone differs from this one at a single base, so this may be a read error. The J gene is TRBJ2-2, the V gene TRBV10-3; tentative D call: TRBD2 (5 bases). The CDR3 is 14 residues long. Germline V gene data show CDR1 as ENHRY and CDR2 as SYGVKD. The CDR3: CAISESVGTGELLF. The CDR3 bases are TGTGCCATCAGTGAGTCTGTGGGCACCGGGGAGCTGCTTTTT.

This clonotype has a count of ten or more. The chain joins TRBV2 to TRBJ1-4; the D gene is possibly TRBD1 (5 bases). The CDR3 has 12 amino acids. Trimming pared 8 bases from V and 7 bases from J, leaving 11 bases between. Germline loops: CDR1 SNHLY, CDR2 FYNNEI. CDR3 residues: CASGREGEKLFF. The CDR3, as DNA: TGTGCCAGCGGCAGGGAGGGTGAAAAACTGTTTTTT.

Concerning this clonotype: One junction end disagrees with the germline gene, perhaps due to a read error. The gene calls are TRBV6-5 and TRBJ1-5; no reliable D call. The CDR3 loop spans 13 amino acids. Germline V gives CDR1 MNHEY, CDR2 SVGAGI. The CDR3 loop reads CAISYSGDQPQHF. CDR3 nucleotide sequence: TGTGCCATCAGTTACTCGGGAGATCAGCCCCAGCATTTT.

Notes on this clonotype: This may arise from a read error, as a much more abundant clone is one base away. This sequence joins TRBV7-6 and TRBJ1-5, with no clear D. CDR1 is SGHVS and CDR2 is FNYEAQ in the germline V gene. The CDR3 loop spans 14 amino acids. The CDR3 nucleotides read TGTGCCGGCAGCGACCGGGATACCAATCAGCCCCAGCATTTT. As protein: CAGSDRDTNQPQHF.

This clonotype appeared many times. V usage is TRBV29-1 and J usage is TRBJ2-7; D unresolved. The germline gives CDR1 SQVTM, CDR2 ANQGSEA. V lost 1 base and J lost 3, with 7 bases in between. The CDR3 contains 12 residues. The CDR3 reads CSVEGQFYEQYF. As DNA, the CDR3 is TGCAGCGTTGAAGGTCAGTTCTACGAGCAGTACTTC.

CDR3: CASTSGGSGFHEQYF. The DNA of the CDR3 is TGTGCCAGCACCTCGGGGGGTAGCGGGTTCCACGAGCAGTACTTC. This chain links TRBV7-2 with TRBJ2-7; 7 nucleotides line up with TRBD2. The CDR3 is 15 residues long. CDR1 is SGHTA, CDR2 FQGNSA, per germline. Trimming took 7 bases from V and 5 from J; bases not matched to a gene: 14.

The chain carries TRBV7-3 and TRBJ2-2, with TRBD1 matching 8 bases. CDR1 is SGHTA and CDR2 is FQGTGA in the germline V gene. The CDR3 runs 17 residues. The ends lost 4 bases at V and 0 bases at J; junction bases unmatched: 7. CDR3 nucleotide sequence: TGTGCCAGCAGCTCGCAAAAGGACAGGGCGAACACCGGGGAGCTGTTTTTT. This encodes CASSSQKDRANTGELFF.

Only one count was recorded for this clonotype. The chain carries TRBV24-1 and TRBJ2-7, with D possibly matching TRBD2 (6 bases). The CDR3 consists of 16 residues. The germline V gene has CDR1 KGHDR and CDR2 SFDVKD. V lost 5 bases and J 0 bases, leaving 16 bases between the germline ends. CDR3 loop: CATSGPEGPSSYEQYF. In nucleotides, the CDR3 is TGTGCCACCAGTGGACCGGAGGGGCCTAGCTCCTACGAGCAGTACTTC.

This clonotype has ten or more counts. The chain uses TRBV12-3 or TRBV12-4 and TRBJ1-1, with D unclear. V gave up 6 bases and J gave up 1 base, with 9 bases separating them. The CDR3 is 13 residues long. The CDR3 here is CASSFTANTEAFF. In DNA form, the CDR3 reads TGTGCCAGCAGCTTTACCGCGAACACTGAAGCTTTCTTT.

In its sample, this clonotype was seen a few times. This chain uses TRBV29-1 with TRBJ2-3; TRBD1 agrees at 7 bases. The CDR3 length is 13 residues. Germline CDR1 is SQVTM and CDR2 is ANQGSEA. The CDR3 DNA follows: TGCACCTCCTTGACAGGGAGCACAGATACGCAGTATTTT. Translating gives CTSLTGSTDTQYF.

This clonotype was detected a few times. The chain's CDR3 is CSARDLSVNTEAFF. CDR3 in DNA: TGCAGTGCTAGAGATCTTTCAGTGAACACTGAAGCTTTCTTT. The chain is built from TRBV20-1 and TRBJ1-1; D is uncertain. CDR3 size: 14 residues. Trimming stripped 0 bases from V and 0 bases from J, with 8 bases between. The germline V gene has CDR1 DFQATT and CDR2 SNEGSKA (reference sequence).

This clonotype showed up just a few times. The rearrangement uses TRBV2 and TRBJ1-1; unclear D gene. Per the germline V gene, CDR1 is SNHLY and CDR2 is FYNNEI. This CDR3 has 14 residues. Between the trimmed V and J ends, which lost 6 bases and 4 bases, there was a span of 15 bases. CDR3 residues: CASSRYADSTEAFF. The CDR3 nucleotides are TGTGCCAGCAGCCGTTACGCCGATAGCACTGAAGCTTTCTTT.

This clonotype has more than one count but fewer than ten. This rearrangement joins TRBV7-9 to TRBJ2-5, with 8 bases aligning to TRBD1. This CDR3 is 14 amino acids long. Unmatched junction bases numbered 7, after V lost 5 bases and J lost 5 bases. Germline lookup yields CDR1 SEHNR and CDR2 FQNEAQ (reference sequence). The CDR3 nucleotides read TGTGCCAGCAGCCTGGACAGGGAATCGGAGACCCAGTACTTC. Amino acid sequence: CASSLDRESETQYF.

At least ten counts were recorded for this clonotype. This chain joins TRBV7-7 and TRBJ2-5; tentatively, D is TRBD1 (6 bases). The CDR3 runs to 13 residues. The V end lost 5 bases, the J end lost 2 bases, and 9 bases lay between the germline ends. From germline, CDR1 is SSHAT and CDR2 FNYEAQ (reference sequence). CDR3 in DNA: TGTGCCAGCAGCCCTCAGGGGCAAGAGACCCAGTACTTC. It is translated as CASSPQGQETQYF.

This clonotype was recorded at least ten times. The chain uses TRBV29-1 and TRBJ1-1, with 8 positions matching TRBD1. J gave up 4 bases and V 3 bases, and 13 bases lay outside the gene matches. CDR3 size: 16 residues. Germline CDR1 and CDR2: SQVTM and ANQGSEA. The CDR3 coding sequence is TGCAGCGTTGAGCCCGGGACAGGTGGGATCGCCACTGAAGCTTTCTTT. It yields the protein CSVEPGTGGIATEAFF.

The CDR3 reads CASSVGSVGTDTQYF. For the CDR3, the DNA is TGTGCCAGCAGCGTGGGTTCGGTAGGGACAGATACGCAGTATTTT. V gene TRBV9 combines with J gene TRBJ1-5; D uncertain. The end of the DNA is better explained by TRBJ2-3, so the J call may be wrong. Germline V CDR1 and CDR2: SGDLS, YYNGEE. The CDR3 loop spans 15 amino acids.

This sequence joins TRBV2 and TRBJ1-2, with D unclear. The germline V and J ends were trimmed by 5 bases and 3 bases, with 19 bases remaining between them. The CDR3 has 16 amino acids. Germline CDR1 and CDR2: SNHLY and FYNNEI. The CDR3 DNA sequence: TGTGCCAGCAGTTCCCTCGCAACCTTGACCGACTATGGCTACACCTTC. It specifies CASSSLATLTDYGYTF. The full variable domain, completed using reference TRBV2 and TRBJ1-2, is EPEVTQTPSHQVTQMGQEVILRCVPISNHLYFYWYRQILGQKVEFLVSFYNNEISEKSEIFDDQFSVERPDGSNFTLKIRSTKLEDSAMYFCASSSLATLTDYGYTFGSGTRLTVV.

This clonotype was counted many times. The V call is TRBV7-9, the J call TRBJ1-1; D not resolved. V was cut by 5 bases and J by 5 bases, with 15 bases left in between. This CDR3 has 14 residues. Germline CDR1 and CDR2: SEHNR and FQNEAQ (reference sequence). The CDR3 nucleotides read TGTGCCAGCAGCACCAACGTGCCAGGTACTGAAGCTTTCTTT. Protein sequence: CASSTNVPGTEAFF.